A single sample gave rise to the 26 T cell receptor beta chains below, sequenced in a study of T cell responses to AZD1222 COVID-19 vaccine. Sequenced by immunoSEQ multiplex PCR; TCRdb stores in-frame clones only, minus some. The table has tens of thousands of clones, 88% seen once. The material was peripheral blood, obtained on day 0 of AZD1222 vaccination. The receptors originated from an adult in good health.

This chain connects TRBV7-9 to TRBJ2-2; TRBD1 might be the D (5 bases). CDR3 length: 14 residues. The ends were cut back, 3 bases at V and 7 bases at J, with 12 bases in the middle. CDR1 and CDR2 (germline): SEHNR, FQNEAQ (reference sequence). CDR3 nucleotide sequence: TGTGCCAGCAGCTTCATTGTGCAGGGCGGGGAGCTGTTTTTT. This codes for CASSFIVQGGELFF.

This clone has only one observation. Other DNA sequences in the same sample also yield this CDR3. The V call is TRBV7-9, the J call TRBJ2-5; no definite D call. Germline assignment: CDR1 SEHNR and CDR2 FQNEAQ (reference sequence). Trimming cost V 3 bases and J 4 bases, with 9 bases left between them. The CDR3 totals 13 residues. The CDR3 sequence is CASSLTGGETQYF. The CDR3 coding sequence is TGTGCCAGCAGCTTGACGGGTGGAGAGACCCAGTACTTC.

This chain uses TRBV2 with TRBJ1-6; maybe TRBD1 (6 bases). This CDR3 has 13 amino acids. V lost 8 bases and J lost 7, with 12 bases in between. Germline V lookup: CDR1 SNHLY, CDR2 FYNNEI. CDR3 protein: CASLDRTNSPLHF. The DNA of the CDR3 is TGTGCCAGCCTTGACAGGACCAATTCACCCCTCCACTTT.

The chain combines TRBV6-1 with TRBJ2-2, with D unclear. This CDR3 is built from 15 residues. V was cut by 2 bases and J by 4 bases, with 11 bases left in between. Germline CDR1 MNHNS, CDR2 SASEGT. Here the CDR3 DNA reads TGTGCCAGCAGTGAACATGGTGTTAGCACCGGGGAGCTGTTTTTT. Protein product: CASSEHGVSTGELFF.

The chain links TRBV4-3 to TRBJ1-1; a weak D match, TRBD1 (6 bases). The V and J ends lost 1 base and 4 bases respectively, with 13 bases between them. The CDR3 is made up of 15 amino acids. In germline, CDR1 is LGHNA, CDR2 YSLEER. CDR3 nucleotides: TGCGCCAGCAGCCAAGTTCTGGGGGCGGCCACTGAAGCTTTCTTT. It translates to CASSQVLGAATEAFF.

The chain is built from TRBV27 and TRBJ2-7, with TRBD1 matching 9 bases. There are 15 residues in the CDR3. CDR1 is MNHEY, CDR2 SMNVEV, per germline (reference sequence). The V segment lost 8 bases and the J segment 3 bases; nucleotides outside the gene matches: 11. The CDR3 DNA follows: TGTGCCAGCGCCCGCCCCGGGACAGGGATCTACGAGCAGTACTTC. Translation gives CASARPGTGIYEQYF.

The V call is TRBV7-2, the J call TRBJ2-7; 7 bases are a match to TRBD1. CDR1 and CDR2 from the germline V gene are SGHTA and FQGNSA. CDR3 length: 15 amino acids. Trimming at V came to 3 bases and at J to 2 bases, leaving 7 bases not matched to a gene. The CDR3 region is CASSFTTGTAYEQYF. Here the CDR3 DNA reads TGTGCCAGCAGCTTTACAACCGGGACAGCCTACGAGCAGTACTTC.

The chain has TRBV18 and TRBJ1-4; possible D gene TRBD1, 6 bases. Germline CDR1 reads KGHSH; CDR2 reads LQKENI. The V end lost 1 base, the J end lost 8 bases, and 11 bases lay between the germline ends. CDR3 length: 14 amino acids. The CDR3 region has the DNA TGTGCCAGCTCACCACGGGGGGCTGGAGAAAAACTGTTTTTT. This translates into CASSPRGAGEKLFF.

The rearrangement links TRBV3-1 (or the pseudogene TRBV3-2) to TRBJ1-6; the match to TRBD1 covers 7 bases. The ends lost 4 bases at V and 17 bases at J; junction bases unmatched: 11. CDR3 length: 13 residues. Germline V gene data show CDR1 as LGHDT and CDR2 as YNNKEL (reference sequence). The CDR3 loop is CASSPRTGQWFHF. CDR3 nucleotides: TGTGCCAGCAGCCCGCGGACAGGCCAGTGGTTCCACTTT.

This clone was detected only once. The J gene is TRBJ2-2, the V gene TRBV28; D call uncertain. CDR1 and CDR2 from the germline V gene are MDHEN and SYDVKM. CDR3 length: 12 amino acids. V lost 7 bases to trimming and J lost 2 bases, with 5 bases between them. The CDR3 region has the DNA TGTGCCAGCAACCAAAACACCGGGGAGCTGTTTTTT. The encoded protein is CASNQNTGELFF.

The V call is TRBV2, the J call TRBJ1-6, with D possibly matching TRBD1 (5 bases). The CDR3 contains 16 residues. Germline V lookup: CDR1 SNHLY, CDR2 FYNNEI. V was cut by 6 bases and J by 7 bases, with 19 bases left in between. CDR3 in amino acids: CASSTGGSSGNSPLHF. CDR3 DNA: TGTGCCAGCAGCACCGGGGGATCATCGGGCAATTCACCCCTCCACTTT.

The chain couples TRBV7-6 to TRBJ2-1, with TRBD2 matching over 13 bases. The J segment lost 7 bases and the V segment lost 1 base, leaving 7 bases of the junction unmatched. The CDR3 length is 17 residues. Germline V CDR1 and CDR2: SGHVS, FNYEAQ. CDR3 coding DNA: TGTGCCAGCAGCTTAGAGCTGGGGGGACTAGCGGGAAATGAGCAGTTCTTC. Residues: CASSLELGGLAGNEQFF.

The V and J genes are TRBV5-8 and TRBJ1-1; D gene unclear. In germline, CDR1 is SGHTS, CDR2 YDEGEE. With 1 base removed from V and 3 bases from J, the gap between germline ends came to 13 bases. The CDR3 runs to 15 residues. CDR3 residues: CASSLPSGGDTEAFF. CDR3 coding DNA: TGTGCCAGCAGCTTGCCTAGCGGCGGAGACACTGAAGCTTTCTTT. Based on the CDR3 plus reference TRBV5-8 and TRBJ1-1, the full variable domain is EAGVTQSPTHLIKTRGQQATLRCSPISGHTSVYWYQQALGLGLQFLLWYDEGEERNRGNFPPRFSGRQFPNYSSELNVNALELEDSALYLCASSLPSGGDTEAFFGQGTRLTVV.

The CDR3: CASRAQYNQPQHF. CDR3 coding DNA: TGTGCCAGCAGGGCACAGTACAATCAGCCCCAGCATTTT. V and J are TRBV28 and TRBJ1-5; D gene uncertain. The V end was cut by 6 bases, the J end by 3 bases, with 9 bases between. The CDR3 length is 13 residues. Germline V gives CDR1 MDHEN, CDR2 SYDVKM.

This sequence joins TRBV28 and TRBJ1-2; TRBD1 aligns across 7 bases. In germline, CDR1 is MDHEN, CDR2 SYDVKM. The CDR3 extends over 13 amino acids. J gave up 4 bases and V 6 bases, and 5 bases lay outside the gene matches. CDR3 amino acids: CASRGQEIYGYTF. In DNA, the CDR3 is TGTGCCAGCAGAGGACAGGAGATCTATGGCTACACCTTC.

For the CDR3, the DNA is TGTGCCAGCAGCTTCCGGACAGGGGGGGGCACTGAAGCTTTCTTT. Protein product: CASSFRTGGGTEAFF. The chain couples TRBV7-2 to TRBJ1-1, with TRBD1 matching over 10 bases. CDR1 is SGHTA and CDR2 is FQGNSA in the germline V gene. The CDR3 is made up of 15 amino acids. After removal of 3 bases from V and 4 bases from J, the junction contained 5 bases not matched to a gene.

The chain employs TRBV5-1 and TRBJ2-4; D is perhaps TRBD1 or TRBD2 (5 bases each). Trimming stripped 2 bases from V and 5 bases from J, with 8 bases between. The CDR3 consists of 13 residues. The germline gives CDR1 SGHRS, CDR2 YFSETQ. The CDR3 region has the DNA TGCGCCAGCAGCTTCGGGACGCAAAACATTCAGTACTTC. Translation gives CASSFGTQNIQYF.

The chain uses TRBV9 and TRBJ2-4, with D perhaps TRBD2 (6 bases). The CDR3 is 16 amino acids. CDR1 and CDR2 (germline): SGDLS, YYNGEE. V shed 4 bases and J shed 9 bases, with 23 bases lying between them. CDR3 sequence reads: CASSQTSGVELGIQYF. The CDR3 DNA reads TGTGCCAGCAGCCAAACTTCGGGGGTAGAACTGGGCATTCAGTACTTC.

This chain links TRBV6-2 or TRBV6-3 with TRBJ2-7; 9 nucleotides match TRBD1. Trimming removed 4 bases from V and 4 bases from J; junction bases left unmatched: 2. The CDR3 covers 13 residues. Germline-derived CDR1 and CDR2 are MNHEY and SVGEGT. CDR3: CASSWTGVYEQYF. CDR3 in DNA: TGTGCCAGCAGTTGGACAGGGGTGTACGAGCAGTACTTC.

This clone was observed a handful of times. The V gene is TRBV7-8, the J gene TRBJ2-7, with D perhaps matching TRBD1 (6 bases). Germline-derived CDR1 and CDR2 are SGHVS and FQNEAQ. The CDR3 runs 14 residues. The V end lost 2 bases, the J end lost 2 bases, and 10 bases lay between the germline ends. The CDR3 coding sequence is TGTGCCAGCAGCTTATCGGGGACAACCTACGAGCAGTACTTC. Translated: CASSLSGTTYEQYF.

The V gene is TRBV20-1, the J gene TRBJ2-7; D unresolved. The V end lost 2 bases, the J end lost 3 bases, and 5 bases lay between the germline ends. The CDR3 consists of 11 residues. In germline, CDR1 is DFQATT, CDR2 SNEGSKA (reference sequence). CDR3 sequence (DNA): TGCAGTGCTAGACCAGACTACGAGCAGTACTTC. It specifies CSARPDYEQYF.

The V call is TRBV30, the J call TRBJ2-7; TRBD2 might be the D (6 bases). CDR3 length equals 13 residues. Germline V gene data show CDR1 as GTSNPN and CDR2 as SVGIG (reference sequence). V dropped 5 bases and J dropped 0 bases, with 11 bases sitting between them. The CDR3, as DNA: TGTGCCTGGGCCCGGGGGAGCTCCTACGAGCAGTACTTC. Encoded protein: CAWARGSSYEQYF. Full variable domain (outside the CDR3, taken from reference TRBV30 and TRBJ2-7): SQTIHQWPATLVQPVGSPLSLECTVEGTSNPNLYWYRQAAGRGLQLLFYSVGIGQISSEVPQNLSASRPQDRQFILSSKKLLLSDSGFYLCAWARGSSYEQYFGPGTRLTVT.

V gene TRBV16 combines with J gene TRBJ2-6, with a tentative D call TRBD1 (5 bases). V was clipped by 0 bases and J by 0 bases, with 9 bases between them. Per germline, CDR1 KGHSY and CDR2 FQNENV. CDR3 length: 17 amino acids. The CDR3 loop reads CASSQSGLFSGANVLTF. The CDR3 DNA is TGTGCCAGCAGCCAATCGGGGCTATTCTCTGGGGCCAACGTCCTGACTTTC.

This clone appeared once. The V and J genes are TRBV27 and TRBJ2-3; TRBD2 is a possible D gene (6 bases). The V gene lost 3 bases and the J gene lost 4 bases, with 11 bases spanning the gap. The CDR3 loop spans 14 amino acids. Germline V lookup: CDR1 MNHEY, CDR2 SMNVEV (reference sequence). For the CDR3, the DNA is TGTGCCAGCAGTTTGACTAGGCGGGCAGATACGCAGTATTTT. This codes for CASSLTRRADTQYF.

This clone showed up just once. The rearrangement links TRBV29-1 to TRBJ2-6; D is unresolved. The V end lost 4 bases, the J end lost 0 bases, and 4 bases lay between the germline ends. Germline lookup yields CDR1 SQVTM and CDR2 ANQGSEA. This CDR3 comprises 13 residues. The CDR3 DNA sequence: TGCAGCGTTGTGGTCTCTGGGGCCAACGTCCTGACTTTC. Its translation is CSVVVSGANVLTF. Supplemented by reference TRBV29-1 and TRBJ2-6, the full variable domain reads SAVISQKPSRDICQRGTSLTIQCQVDSQVTMMFWYRQQPGQSLTLIATANQGSEATYESGFVIDKFPISRPNLTFSTLTVSNMSPEDSSIYLCSVVVSGANVLTFGAGSRLTVL.

CDR3 DNA sequence: TGCGCCAGCAGCGGGACTAGCGGGAGGACAATCACAGATACGCAGTATTTT. This gives the protein CASSGTSGRTITDTQYF. This chain joins TRBV4-1 and TRBJ2-3, with TRBD2 identical over 15 bases. Germline CDR1 is MGHRA and CDR2 is YSYEKL. The V gene end was trimmed by 5 bases and the J gene end by 2 bases; junction bases not matched to a gene: 5. The CDR3 covers 17 residues.